This is a list of T cell receptor beta chains from one sample in a study of blood T cell repertoires in COVID-19. Libraries were prepared by immunoSEQ multiplex PCR; TCRdb keeps only in-frame clonotypes and omits some of them. Of some 52,000 clones detected, roughly 87% appear once; the ten largest clones hold more than 15%. Sequencing was performed on peripheral blood. The source of these receptors is a human donor with active COVID-19. The donor label of this sample is uncertain. CDR3s include the opening cysteine and the closing phenylalanine or tryptophan. D genes are given only for firm matches. A row's size may be missing; if present it is once, few, many or a size class.

size: .
D: .
V: TRBV13
J: TRBJ2-2
CDR3: CASSLGQTANTGELFF
DNA: TGTGCCAGCAGCTTGGGGCAGACCGCGAACACCGGGGAGCTGTTTTTT

size: .
D: .
V: TRBV24-1
J: TRBJ1-1
CDR3: CATSVGGQNTEAFF
DNA: TGTGCCACCAGTGTCGGCGGGCAGAACACTGAAGCTTTCTTT

size: .
D: .
V: TRBV6-7
J: TRBJ1-5
CDR3: CASSYQGHRPQHF
DNA: TGTGCCAGCAGTTACCAGGGACACCGCCCCCAGCATTTT

size: .
D: TRBD2
V: TRBV9
J: TRBJ2-7
CDR3: CASSGGGTSYEQYF
DNA: TGTGCCAGCAGCGGAGGGGGGACTAGCTACGAGCAGTACTTC

size: .
D: .
V: TRBV7-2
J: TRBJ1-5
CDR3: CASSLLARVVNQPQHF
DNA: TGTGCCAGCAGCTTACTTGCCAGGGTGGTCAATCAGCCCCAGCATTTT

size: .
D: .
V: TRBV11-3
J: TRBJ2-3
CDR3: CASSLENTDTQYF
DNA: TGTGCCAGCAGCTTGGAGAACACAGATACGCAGTATTTT

size: few
D: .
V: TRBV12-3/TRBV12-4
J: TRBJ2-3
CDR3: CASSFNTRGTQYF
DNA: TGTGCCAGCAGTTTTAACACACGGGGTACGCAGTATTTT

size: few
D: TRBD1
V: TRBV29-1
J: TRBJ1-1
CDR3: CSVDSLQTGVDTEAFF
DNA: TGCAGCGTTGATTCCCTCCAGACAGGGGTTGACACTGAAGCTTTCTTT

size: .
D: .
V: TRBV15
J: TRBJ2-2
CDR3: CATSRDLRGPGELFF
DNA: TGTGCCACCAGCAGAGACCTAAGAGGTCCCGGGGAGCTGTTTTTT

size: .
D: TRBD1
V: TRBV6-1
J: TRBJ2-3
CDR3: CASTRDRGRGTQYF
DNA: TGTGCCAGCACCCGGGACAGGGGGCGCGGTACGCAGTATTTT

size: .
D: TRBD2
V: TRBV7-2
J: TRBJ2-7
CDR3: CASSPRLAGAYEQYF
DNA: TGTGCCAGCAGCCCACGACTAGCGGGGGCCTACGAGCAGTACTTC

size: .
D: .
V: TRBV12-3/TRBV12-4
J: TRBJ1-1
CDR3: CASSLKGSTEAFF
DNA: TGTGCCAGCAGTTTAAAAGGGAGCACTGAAGCTTTCTTT